The clone carrying this T cell receptor (beta chain) has at least ten counts. This sample is part of a study of T cells after yellow fever vaccination. One entry per CDR3 protein, called by TCRdb with MiXCR from the 5' RACE reads. Of 200,000 or so distinct CDR3 sequences in the sample, 6.5% to 7.5% were seen once. This specimen was CD4+ T cells sorted from PBMCs, taken on the day of the yellow fever booster vaccination. This receptor was taken from a man aged 25-45 years who received the YFV17D yellow fever vaccine.

Here the CDR3 DNA reads TGTGCCAGCAGATCAGACGGGGCCCAGTCCTACGAGCAGTACTTC. This codes for CASRSDGAQSYEQYF. The V gene is TRBV6-1, the J gene TRBJ2-7; the D gene could be TRBD1 or TRBD2 (5 bases each). Germline V CDR1 and CDR2: MNHNS, SASEGT. The CDR3 runs 15 residues. Between the trimmed V and J ends, which lost 6 bases and 1 base, there was a span of 16 bases.